The source of this T cell receptor (beta chain) is a study of blood T cells in healthy people across ages. Study in general: Capturing about one barcoded beta molecule per two T cells was achieved by template switching.

Study-level results: Long-lived donors carried more naive CD4+ cells and greater diversity than aged donors. Per million T cells, the diversity of TCR beta decreased roughly linearly as age advanced. The lack of PBMC sorting stopped any conclusive naive versus antigen-experienced comparison.

Next came a second PCR, run for roughly 6 to 11 cycles, which used a sample-barcoded 5' primer along with a J-beta primer mix. One entry per CDR3 protein results from TCRdb running MiXCR on the 5' RACE reads. This sample has about 590,000 distinct CDR3 sequences, with about 28% found just once. This CDR3 is built from 15 residues. Losses at the gene ends were 7 bases for V and 9 bases for J; bases not matched to a gene: 7. Germline loops: CDR1 SGHAT, CDR2 FQNNGV. Notes on this clonotype: Its antigen is unknown.

This TCR came from an elderly woman in good health. The genes are TRBV11-2 and TRBJ2-2; 14 bases match TRBD2. The sequenced sample consisted of blood. The CDR3 DNA is TGTGCCAGCAAGACTAGCGGGAGGGCCAGTAGGGAGCTGTTTTTT. Protein sequence: CASKTSGRASRELFF.